The sequence of this T cell receptor beta chain was determined in a study of blood T cells in healthy people across ages. Whole-study results and caveats: Observed TCR beta diversity per million T cells went down as age went up. This fall followed a roughly linear course with age. Unsorted PBMCs blocked a conclusive comparison of naive and antigen-experienced cells.

With a J-beta primer mix and a sample-barcoded 5' primer, a second PCR ran about 7 to 12 cycles. Every cDNA molecule carried a tag from a template-switch adaptor bearing 12 random nucleotides. Using its own MiXCR run on the 5' RACE reads, TCRdb lists one record per CDR3 protein. The sample has under 700,000 distinct CDR3 sequences; approximately 25% are singletons. Trimming at V came to 0 bases and at J to 1 base, leaving 11 bases not matched to a gene. Germline V gene data show CDR1 as LNHNV and CDR2 as YYDKDF (reference sequence). The CDR3 contains 18 residues. In regard to this clonotype: What it binds is not known.

These data are also associated with another study on T cells of mothers and their children.

The specimen sequenced was blood. The chain combines TRBV15 with TRBJ2-5; 7 bases are a match to TRBD2. The sequence was obtained from a boy aged 5-17 years in good health. CDR3 nucleotides: TGTGCCACCAGCAGAGATCCTAGTGGCGGGAGTTTCCAAGAGACCCAGTACTTC. This codes for CATSRDPSGGSFQETQYF.